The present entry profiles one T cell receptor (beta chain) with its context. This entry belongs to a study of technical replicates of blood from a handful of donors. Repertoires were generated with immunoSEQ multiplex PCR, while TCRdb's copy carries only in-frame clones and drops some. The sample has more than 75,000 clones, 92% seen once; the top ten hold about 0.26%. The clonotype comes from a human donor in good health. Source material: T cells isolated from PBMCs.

The CDR3 region has the DNA TGTGCCAGCAGCGCCGGGACAGCTGAAGTCTACGAGCAGTACTTC. Protein product: CASSAGTAEVYEQYF. The chain uses TRBV9 and TRBJ2-7; 7 positions agree with TRBD1. The CDR3 spans 15 residues. The germline V gene encodes CDR1 SGDLS and CDR2 YYNGEE. Unmatched junction bases numbered 9, after V lost 3 bases and J lost 3 bases.